This T cell receptor (beta chain) stems from a study of spatial heterogeneity in lung cancer. Study overall: Compared with alpha-chain sequences, beta-chain sequences were consistently detected in greater numbers. Overall study findings and caveats: At tumor resection, ubiquitous expanded TCRs were detected in blood more often than later.

Time point indicated: sample taken at primary tumor resection. Extraction of whole RNA from tumor, nontumor lung or frozen PBMC preceded unsorted sequencing. The donors comprised 60 to 85 untreated early-stage non-small cell lung cancer patients. TCRdb reprocessed the 5' RACE reads with MiXCR, giving one entry per CDR3 protein. The sample holds tens of thousands of distinct CDR3 sequences, roughly 12% seen once. This clonotype was seen many times. As yet, its antigen is unknown. Germline loops: CDR1 SGHAT, CDR2 FQNNGV. CDR3 length: 13 residues. V lost 5 bases and J 13 bases, leaving 20 bases between the germline ends.

The sequences come from PBMCs, collected at surgery. This TCR was recovered from a male donor with early-stage non-small cell lung cancer. The chain employs TRBV11-2 and TRBJ1-2, with a weak D call TRBD1 (6 bases). The CDR3 is CASSLARQDSRTF. In DNA form, the CDR3 reads TGTGCCAGCAGCCTAGCTCGACAGGACTCACGCACCTTC.